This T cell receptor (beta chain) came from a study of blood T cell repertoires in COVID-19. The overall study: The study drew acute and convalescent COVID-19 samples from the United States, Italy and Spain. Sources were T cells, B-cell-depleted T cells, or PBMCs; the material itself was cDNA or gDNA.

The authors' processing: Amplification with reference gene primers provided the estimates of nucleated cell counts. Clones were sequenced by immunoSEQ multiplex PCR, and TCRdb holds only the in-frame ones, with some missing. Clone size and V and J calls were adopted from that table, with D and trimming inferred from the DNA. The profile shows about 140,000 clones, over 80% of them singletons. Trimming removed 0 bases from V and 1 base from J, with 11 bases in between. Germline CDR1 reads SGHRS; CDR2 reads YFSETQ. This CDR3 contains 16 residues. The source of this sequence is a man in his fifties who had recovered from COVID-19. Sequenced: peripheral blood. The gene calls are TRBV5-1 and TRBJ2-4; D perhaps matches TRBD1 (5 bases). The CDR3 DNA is TGCGCCAGCAGCTTGGAACTCCCAGGGGCCAAAAACATTCAGTACTTC. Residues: CASSLELPGAKNIQYF.